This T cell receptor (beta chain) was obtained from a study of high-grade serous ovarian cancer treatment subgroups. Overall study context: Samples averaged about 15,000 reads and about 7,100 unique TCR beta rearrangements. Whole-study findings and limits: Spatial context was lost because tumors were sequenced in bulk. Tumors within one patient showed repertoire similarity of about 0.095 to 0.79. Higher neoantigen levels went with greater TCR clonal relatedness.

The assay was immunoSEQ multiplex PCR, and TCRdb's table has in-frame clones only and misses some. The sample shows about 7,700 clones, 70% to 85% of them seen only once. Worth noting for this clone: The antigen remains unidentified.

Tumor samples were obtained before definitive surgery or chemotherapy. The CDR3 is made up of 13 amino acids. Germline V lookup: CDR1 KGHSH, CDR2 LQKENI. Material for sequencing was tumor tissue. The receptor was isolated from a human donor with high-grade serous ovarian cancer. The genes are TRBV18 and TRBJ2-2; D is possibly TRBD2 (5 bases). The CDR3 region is CADSEDSTGELFF. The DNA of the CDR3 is TGTGCGGACTCCGAGGATAGCACCGGGGAGCTGTTTTTT.